A single sample is the source of the 14 T cell receptor beta chains below, sequenced in a study of metastatic and nonmetastatic thyroid tumors. TCRdb used MiXCR to call clones anew from the PCR reads. The sample yields roughly 13,000 clones, 25% to 35% seen once. Ahead of thyroid surgery, no patient had received treatment of any kind. The specimen was blood. The receptors here all came from a female donor with papillary thyroid cancer or a benign thyroid nodule (not recorded which). Some clones in this sample may be carry-over from other donors' samples.

This chain uses TRBV5-1 with TRBJ2-3; D is uncertain. Germline V CDR1 and CDR2: SGHRS, YFSETQ. The CDR3 covers 15 residues. V shed 4 bases and J shed 4 bases, with 16 bases lying between them. CDR3 sequence: CASSTTPISSDTQYF. The CDR3, as DNA: TGCGCCAGCAGCACGACCCCCATTTCTTCAGATACGCAGTATTTT.

This clone is medium-sized (0.01 to 0.1%) by share. The chain combines TRBV12-3 or TRBV12-4 with TRBJ2-7, with D perhaps matching TRBD1 (6 bases). CDR3 size: 17 residues. V was clipped by 2 bases and J by 1 base, with 18 bases between them. The CDR3 DNA follows: TGTGCCAGCAGTTTAAACTTTAGGACAGTGGAATCCTACGAGCAGTACTTC. Translating gives CASSLNFRTVESYEQYF.

By sample fraction, this clone is medium-sized. The V call is TRBV20-1, the J call TRBJ2-7, with 10 nucleotides matching TRBD1. The CDR3 has 12 amino acids. Germline loops: CDR1 DFQATT, CDR2 SNEGSKA (reference sequence). The V and J ends lost 6 bases and 6 bases, in that order; junction bases with no gene match: 5. In DNA form, the CDR3 reads TGCAGTGCCCGACAGGGGGCTAGCGAGCAGTACTTC. Translation: CSARQGASEQYF.

The chain has TRBV30 and TRBJ2-7; TRBD1 aligns across 9 bases. Germline lookup yields CDR1 GTSNPN and CDR2 SVGIG (reference sequence). The CDR3 is made up of 13 amino acids. The ends lost 5 bases at V and 6 bases at J; junction bases unmatched: 8. The CDR3 here is CAWDGTGKGEQYF. The CDR3 coding sequence is TGTGCCTGGGACGGGACAGGGAAGGGCGAGCAGTACTTC.

This clone was picked up many times. The chain links TRBV5-1 to TRBJ2-1, with 9 nucleotides matching TRBD2. The J segment lost 7 bases and the V segment lost 1 base, leaving 3 bases of the junction unmatched. CDR1 is SGHRS, CDR2 YFSETQ, per germline. CDR3 size: 14 residues. The CDR3 DNA reads as TGCGCCAGCAGCTTGCGCGGGGGGGGGAATGAGCAGTTCTTC. The encoded protein is CASSLRGGGNEQFF.

This chain joins TRBV11-3 and TRBJ2-7; 7 bases align to TRBD1. Germline V gene lookup returns CDR1 SGHNT and CDR2 YENEEA. V dropped 1 base and J dropped 8; count of bases not matched to a gene: 11. The CDR3 sequence is 15 residues long. CDR3 sequence (DNA): TGTGCCAGCAGCTTAGTAACAGGGGCCTATAGGAAGCAGTACTTC. Its protein product is CASSLVTGAYRKQYF.

This clone was seen at least ten times. The V call is TRBV11-3, the J call TRBJ2-3; 7 bases match TRBD2. The J segment lost 0 bases and the V segment lost 4 bases, leaving 4 bases of the junction unmatched. This CDR3 comprises 15 residues. The germline CDR1 and CDR2 sequences are SGHNT and YENEEA. The CDR3 is CASSYRAGSTDTQYF. CDR3 in DNA: TGTGCCAGCAGCTATCGAGCGGGAAGCACAGATACGCAGTATTTT.

This clone is judged medium-sized. The chain is built from TRBV18 and TRBJ2-7; tentatively, D is TRBD1 (5 bases). Germline assignment: CDR1 KGHSH and CDR2 LQKENI. This CDR3 has 16 amino acids. V lost 3 bases and J 2 bases, leaving 17 bases between the germline ends. The DNA of the CDR3 is TGTGCCAGCTCACCCCTCCTCGGGCAGGGCACCTACGAGCAGTACTTC. Amino acids: CASSPLLGQGTYEQYF.

This clone qualifies as medium-sized. The V call is TRBV6-1, the J call TRBJ1-6; 7 bases map to TRBD1. This CDR3 comprises 18 residues. The germline V gene encodes CDR1 MNHNS and CDR2 SASEGT. Germline trimming cut 2 bases from V and 0 bases from J; bases unmatched to any gene: 7. CDR3: CASSERNRGSSYNSPLHF. The CDR3 DNA is TGTGCCAGCAGTGAAAGGAACAGGGGTAGCTCCTATAATTCACCCCTCCACTTT.

This clone ranks as medium-sized. V is TRBV28 and J is TRBJ2-3, with D perhaps matching TRBD1 (6 bases). The length of the CDR3 is 16 residues. Germline V gives CDR1 MDHEN, CDR2 SYDVKM. V was shortened by 10 bases and J by 2 bases, with 22 bases between the two germline ends. The CDR3 coding sequence is TGTGCCACTGAGGATACAGGGCACTCTTCCACAGATACGCAGTATTTT. This sequence encodes CATEDTGHSSTDTQYF.

This clone was seen at least ten times. The rearrangement joins TRBV12-5 to TRBJ2-7, with unresolved D. The V end lost 3 bases, the J end lost 3 bases, and 3 bases lay between the germline ends. The CDR3 covers 11 residues. The V gene's germline CDR1 is LGHNT and CDR2 FRNRAP. DNA for the CDR3: TGTGCTAGTGGTTTAAACTACGAGCAGTACTTC. Residues: CASGLNYEQYF.

This clone is classed as medium-sized (0.01 to 0.1%). This chain uses TRBV20-1 with TRBJ1-2; D remains ambiguous. Germline V gene lookup returns CDR1 DFQATT and CDR2 SNEGSKA (reference sequence). The CDR3 length is 11 residues. Trimming cost V 3 bases and J 8 bases, with 10 bases left between them. CDR3 loop: CSASASGGYTF. The CDR3 coding sequence is TGCAGTGCTAGCGCTTCGGGGGGCTACACCTTC.

This clone is deemed medium-sized. The chain carries TRBV6-1 and TRBJ1-1, with 10 bases matching TRBD1. V was clipped by 8 bases and J by 3 bases; unmatched bases: 15. This CDR3 contains 17 residues. Germline CDR1 reads MNHNS; CDR2 reads SASEGT. The CDR3 protein is CASGLDRGRGTDTEAFF. DNA for the CDR3: TGTGCCAGCGGACTTGACAGGGGGCGCGGGACTGACACTGAAGCTTTCTTT.

In this sample, this clone turned up once. The V and J genes are TRBV5-1 and TRBJ2-7; the D is unclear. Per the germline V gene, CDR1 is SGHRS and CDR2 is YFSETQ. V was trimmed by 4 bases and J by 3 bases, leaving 14 bases between them. The CDR3 sequence is 14 residues long. The CDR3 loop is CASSPSAPSYEQYF. CDR3 DNA: TGCGCCAGCAGCCCATCCGCCCCTAGCTACGAGCAGTACTTC.